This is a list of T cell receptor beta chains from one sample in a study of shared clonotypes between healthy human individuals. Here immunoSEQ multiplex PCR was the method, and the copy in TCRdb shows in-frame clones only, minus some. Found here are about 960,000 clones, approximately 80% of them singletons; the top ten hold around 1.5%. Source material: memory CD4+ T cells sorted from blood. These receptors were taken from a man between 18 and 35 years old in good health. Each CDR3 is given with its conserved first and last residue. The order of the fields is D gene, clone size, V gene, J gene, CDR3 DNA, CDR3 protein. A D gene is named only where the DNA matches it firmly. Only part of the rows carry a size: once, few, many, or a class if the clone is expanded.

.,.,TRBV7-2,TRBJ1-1,TGTGCCAGCAGTTTAACCGGGGGTCCAATGAACACTGAAGCTTTCTTT,CASSLTGGPMNTEAFF
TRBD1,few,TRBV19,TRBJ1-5,TGTGCCAGTAGTATCCCAGGGGGGGGTCAGCCCCAGCATTTT,CASSIPGGGQPQHF
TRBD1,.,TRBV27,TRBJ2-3,TGTGCCAGCAGTTCCCGTCCCCCGGGACAGGGAGTAGGAGATACGCAGTATTTT,CASSSRPPGQGVGDTQYF
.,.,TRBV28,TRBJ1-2,TGTGCCAGCAGTTCAGGACAGACCCCGGGTTATGGCTACACCTTC,CASSSGQTPGYGYTF
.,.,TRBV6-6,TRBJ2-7,TGTGCCAGCAGCCTTCAGGGACGGGAGCAGTACTTC,CASSLQGREQYF
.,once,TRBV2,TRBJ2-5,TGTGCCAGCAGACGGGTGCAAGAGACCCAGTACTTC,CASRRVQETQYF
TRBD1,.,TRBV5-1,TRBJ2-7,TGCGCCAGCAGCCTGGGGTTACCGGGACAGGGGGTTTACGAGCAGTACTTC,CASSLGLPGQGVYEQYF
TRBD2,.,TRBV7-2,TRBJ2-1,TGTGCCAGCAGCCAGGGGTCGCTAGCGGGAGGTTTCTCCTACAATGAGCAGTTCTTC,CASSQGSLAGGFSYNEQFF
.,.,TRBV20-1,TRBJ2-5,TGCAGTGCGGGGGACCAAGAGACCCAGTACTTC,CSAGDQETQYF
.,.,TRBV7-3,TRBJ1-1,TGTGCCAGCAGCTTTCAGAGGAACACTGAAGCTTTCTTT,CASSFQRNTEAFF
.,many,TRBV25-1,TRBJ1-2,TGTGCCAGCAGTGCGACCGGCCGGGCGAGTGGCTACACCTTC,CASSATGRASGYTF
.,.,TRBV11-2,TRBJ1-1,TGTGCCAGCAGCTTAGGGGCAGGGAGACCCACTGAAGCTTTCTTT,CASSLGAGRPTEAFF
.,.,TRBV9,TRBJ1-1,TGTGCCAGCAGCGTAGCAGGGGCTGGGGACACTGAAGCTTTCTTT,CASSVAGAGDTEAFF
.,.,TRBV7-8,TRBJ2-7,TGTGCCAGCAGCCTCTCCTTTTACTCCTACGAGCAGTGCTTC,CASSLSFYSYEQCF
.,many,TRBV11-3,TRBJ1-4,TGTGCCAGCAGCTTAGTAAGCCCGCTAAAGACAACTAATGAAAAACTGTTTTTT,CASSLVSPLKTTNEKLFF
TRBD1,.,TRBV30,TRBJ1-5,TGTGCCTGGAGTGCCGGGACAGGCAATCAGCCCCAGCATTTT,CAWSAGTGNQPQHF
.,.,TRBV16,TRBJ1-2,TGTGCCAGCAGCCAATTTGGACGCGCTAACCCATTTGGCTACACCTTC,CASSQFGRANPFGYTF
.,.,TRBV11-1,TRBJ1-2,TGTGCCAGCAGCCTAGGGACCAGGGGCTCACCATATGGCTACACCTTC,CASSLGTRGSPYGYTF
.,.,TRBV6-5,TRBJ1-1,TGTGCCAGCAGTTACTCAACCCAGGGTGGCACTGAAGCTTTCTTT,CASSYSTQGGTEAFF
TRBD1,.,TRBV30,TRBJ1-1,TGTGCCTGGAGCGGACAGGGTGGATTGATAGCTTTCTTT,CAWSGQGGLIAFF
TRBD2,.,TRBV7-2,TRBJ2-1,TGTGCCAGCAGCTCCTTGGGCGGGAGTTCCTACAATGAGCAGTTCTTC,CASSSLGGSSYNEQFF
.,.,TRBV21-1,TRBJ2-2,TGTGCCAGCAGCAAAAAGGCTAGCGGGGGGCCGAACACCGGGGAGCTGTTTTTT,CASSKKASGGPNTGELFF
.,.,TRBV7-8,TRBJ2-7,TGTGCCAGCAGCTTAGCGCGTTCCTCGAGGTCATACGAGCAGTACTTC,CASSLARSSRSYEQYF
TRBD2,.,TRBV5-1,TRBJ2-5,TGCGCCAGCAGCTTGGACGGACTAGCGGGAGGGTCAAAGACCCAGTACTTC,CASSLDGLAGGSKTQYF
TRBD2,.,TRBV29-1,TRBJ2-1,TGCAGCGGTATTCTGGCGGGGGGCTCCTACAATGAGCAGTTCTTC,CSGILAGGSYNEQFF
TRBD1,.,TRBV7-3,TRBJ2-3,TGTGCCAGCAGCCGGACAGGGGCGACAGATACGCAGTATTTT,CASSRTGATDTQYF
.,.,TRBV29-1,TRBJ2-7,TGCAGCGTTGCAGGAAAAAGACCTTACGAGCAGTACTTC,CSVAGKRPYEQYF
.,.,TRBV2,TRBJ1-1,TGTGCCAGCAGTGAAGTGGCTGAAGCTTTCTTT,CASSEVAEAFF
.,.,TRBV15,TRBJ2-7,TGTGCCACCAGCAGAGATTTAGTAGCCTTCCACGAGCAGTACTTC,CATSRDLVAFHEQYF
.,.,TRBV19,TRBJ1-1,TGTGCCAGTAGTATATTTTTCGGGGGTAACACTGAAGCTTTCTTT,CASSIFFGGNTEAFF
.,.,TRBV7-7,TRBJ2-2,TGTGCTAGCAGCCTCGAACGGGTGGGCGGGGAGCTGTTTTTT,CASSLERVGGELFF
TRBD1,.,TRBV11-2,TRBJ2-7,TGTGCCAGCAGCTTACTTACAGGGGGCTACGAGCAGTACTTC,CASSLLTGGYEQYF
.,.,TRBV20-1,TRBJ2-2,TGCAGTGCTAGATTTGGTGGGGAGCTGTTTTTT,CSARFGGELFF
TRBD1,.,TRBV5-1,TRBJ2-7,TGCGCCAGCAGCTTAGGACAGGGGTTTGGCGAGCAGTACTTC,CASSLGQGFGEQYF
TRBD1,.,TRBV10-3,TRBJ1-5,TGTGCCATCAGTGGGACAGGAAATCAGCCCCAGCATTTT,CAISGTGNQPQHF
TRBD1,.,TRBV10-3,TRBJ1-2,TGTGCCATCAGTCAAGGGGGACAGGGGGCAAGCGGCTACACCTTC,CAISQGGQGASGYTF
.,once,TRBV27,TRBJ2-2,TGTGCCAGCAGTTACGGGAGCCAAGGGGAGCTGTTTTTT,CASSYGSQGELFF
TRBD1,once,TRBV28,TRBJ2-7,TGTGCCAGCAGTAGCGGACAGGTCGACGAGCAGTACTTC,CASSSGQVDEQYF
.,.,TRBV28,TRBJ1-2,TGTGCAGCAGGACCGAGGGCTTACGGCTACACCTTC,CAAGPRAYGYTF
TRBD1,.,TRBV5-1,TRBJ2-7,TGCGCCAGCAGAAGGACAGGGGGGGACGAGCAGTACTTC,CASRRTGGDEQYF
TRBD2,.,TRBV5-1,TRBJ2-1,TGCGCCAGCATTTCGTTTCCGCGGGAGGGGGGCGAGCAGTTCTTC,CASISFPREGGEQFF
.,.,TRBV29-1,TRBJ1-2,TGCAGCGTTGAACAGCAGGGCTATGGCTACACCTTC,CSVEQQGYGYTF
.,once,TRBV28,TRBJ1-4,TGTGCCAGCAGTTTGGTCTCCGGCGGTAATGAAAAACTGTTTTTT,CASSLVSGGNEKLFF
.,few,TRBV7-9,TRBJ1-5,TGTGCCAGCAGCTTAGGCACCGATCAGCCCCAGCATTTT,CASSLGTDQPQHF
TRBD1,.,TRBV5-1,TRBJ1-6,TGCGCCAGCAGCTTACAGGGGCGCAATTCACCCCTCCACTTT,CASSLQGRNSPLHF
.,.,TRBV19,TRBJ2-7,TGTGCCAGTAGTCAGCGGGCGGACTCCTACGAGCAGTACTTC,CASSQRADSYEQYF